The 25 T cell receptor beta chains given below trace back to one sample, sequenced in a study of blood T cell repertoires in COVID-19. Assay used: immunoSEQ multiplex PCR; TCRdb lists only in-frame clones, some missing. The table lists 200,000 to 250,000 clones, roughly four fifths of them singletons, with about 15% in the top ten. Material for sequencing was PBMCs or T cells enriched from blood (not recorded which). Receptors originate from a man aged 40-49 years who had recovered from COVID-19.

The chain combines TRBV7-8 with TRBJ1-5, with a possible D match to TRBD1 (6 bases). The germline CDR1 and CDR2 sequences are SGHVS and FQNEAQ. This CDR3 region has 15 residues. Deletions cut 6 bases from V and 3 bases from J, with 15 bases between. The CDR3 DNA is TGTGCCAGCAGTTTACAGGGAGGGGTCAATCAGCCCCAGCATTTT. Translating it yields CASSLQGGVNQPQHF.

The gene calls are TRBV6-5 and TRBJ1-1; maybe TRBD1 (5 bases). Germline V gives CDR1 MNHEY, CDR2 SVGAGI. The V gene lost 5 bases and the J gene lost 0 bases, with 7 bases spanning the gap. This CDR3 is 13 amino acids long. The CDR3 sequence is CASSTTVNTEAFF. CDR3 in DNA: TGTGCCAGCAGTACGACAGTGAACACTGAAGCTTTCTTT.

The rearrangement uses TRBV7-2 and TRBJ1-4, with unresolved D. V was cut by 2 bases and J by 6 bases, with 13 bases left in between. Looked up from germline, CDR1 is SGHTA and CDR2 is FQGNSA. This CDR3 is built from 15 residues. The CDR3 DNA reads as TGTGCCAGCAGCTTAATCGGGGAAAGGGATGAAAAACTGTTTTTT. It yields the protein CASSLIGERDEKLFF.

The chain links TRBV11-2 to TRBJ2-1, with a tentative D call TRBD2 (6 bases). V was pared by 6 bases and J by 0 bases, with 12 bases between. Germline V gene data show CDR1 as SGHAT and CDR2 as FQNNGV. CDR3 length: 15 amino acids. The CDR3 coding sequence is TGTGCCAGCAGTTCTAGCGCTAGCTCCTACAATGAGCAGTTCTTC. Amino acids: CASSSSASSYNEQFF.

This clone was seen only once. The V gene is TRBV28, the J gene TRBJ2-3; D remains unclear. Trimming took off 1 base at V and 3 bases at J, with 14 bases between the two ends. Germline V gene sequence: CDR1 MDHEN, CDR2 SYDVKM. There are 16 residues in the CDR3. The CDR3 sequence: CASSLSTGWRTDTQYF. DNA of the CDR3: TGTGCCAGCAGTTTATCCACCGGGTGGAGAACAGATACGCAGTATTTT. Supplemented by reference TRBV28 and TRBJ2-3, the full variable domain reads DVKVTQSSRYLVKRTGEKVFLECVQDMDHENMFWYRQDPGLGLRLIYFSYDVKMKEKGDIPEGYSVSREKKERFSLILESASTNQTSMYLCASSLSTGWRTDTQYFGPGTRLTVL.

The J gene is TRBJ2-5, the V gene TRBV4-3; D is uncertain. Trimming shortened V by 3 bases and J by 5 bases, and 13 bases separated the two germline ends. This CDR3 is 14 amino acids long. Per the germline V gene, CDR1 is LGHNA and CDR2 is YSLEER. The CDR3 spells CASSHLVHGETQYF. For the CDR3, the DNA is TGCGCCAGCAGCCACTTAGTTCACGGGGAGACCCAGTACTTC.

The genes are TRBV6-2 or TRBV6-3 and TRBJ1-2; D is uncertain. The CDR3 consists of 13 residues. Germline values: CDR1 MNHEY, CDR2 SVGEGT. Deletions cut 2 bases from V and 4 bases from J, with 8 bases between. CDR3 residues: CASSYEGRYGYTF. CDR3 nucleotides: TGTGCCAGCAGTTACGAGGGCCGCTATGGCTACACCTTC.

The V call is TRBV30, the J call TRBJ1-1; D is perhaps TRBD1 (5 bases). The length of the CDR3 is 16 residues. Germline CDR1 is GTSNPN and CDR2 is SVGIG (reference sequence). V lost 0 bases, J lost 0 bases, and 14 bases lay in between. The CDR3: CAWSVPRGGVNTEAFF. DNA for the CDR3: TGTGCCTGGAGTGTCCCACGGGGCGGGGTGAACACTGAAGCTTTCTTT.

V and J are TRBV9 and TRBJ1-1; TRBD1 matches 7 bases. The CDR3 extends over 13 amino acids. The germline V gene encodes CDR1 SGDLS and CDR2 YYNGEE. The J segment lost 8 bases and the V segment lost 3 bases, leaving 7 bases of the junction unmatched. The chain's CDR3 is CASSAGTASEAFF. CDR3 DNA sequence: TGTGCCAGCAGCGCCGGGACAGCCTCGGAAGCTTTCTTT. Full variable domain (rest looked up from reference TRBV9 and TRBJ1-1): DSGVTQTPKHLITATGQRVTLRCSPRSGDLSVYWYQQSLDQGLQFLIQYYNGEERAKGNILERFSAQQFPDLHSELNLSSLELGDSALYFCASSAGTASEAFFGQGTRLTVV.

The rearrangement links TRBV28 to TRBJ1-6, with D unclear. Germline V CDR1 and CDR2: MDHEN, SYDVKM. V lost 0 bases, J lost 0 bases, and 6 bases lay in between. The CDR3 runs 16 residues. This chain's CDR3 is CASSLWRSSYNSPLHF. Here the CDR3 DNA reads TGTGCCAGCAGTTTATGGCGGAGCTCCTATAATTCACCCCTCCACTTT.

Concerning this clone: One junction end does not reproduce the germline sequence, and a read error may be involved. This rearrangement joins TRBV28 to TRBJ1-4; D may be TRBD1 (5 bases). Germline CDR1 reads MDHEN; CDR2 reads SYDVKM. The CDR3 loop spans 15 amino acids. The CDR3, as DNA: TGTGCCAGCAGTTTTGCCGGGACTGCCCATGACAAACTGTTTTTT. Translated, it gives CASSFAGTAHDKLFF.

CDR3 in amino acids: CASSNMGQMNTEAFF. The DNA of the CDR3 is TGTGCCAGCAGCAATATGGGACAGATGAACACTGAAGCTTTCTTT. The chain is built from TRBV5-6 and TRBJ1-1; 7 bases are a match to TRBD1. The V and J ends lost 4 bases and 0 bases, in that order; junction bases with no gene match: 6. CDR1 is SGHDT and CDR2 is YYEEEE in the germline V gene. The CDR3 contains 15 residues.

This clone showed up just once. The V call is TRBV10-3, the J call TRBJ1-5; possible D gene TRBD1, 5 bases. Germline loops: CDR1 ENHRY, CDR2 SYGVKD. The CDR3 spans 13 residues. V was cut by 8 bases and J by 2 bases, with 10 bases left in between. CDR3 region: CAIGGIGNQPQHF. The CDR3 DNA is TGTGCCATCGGGGGGATCGGCAATCAGCCCCAGCATTTT.

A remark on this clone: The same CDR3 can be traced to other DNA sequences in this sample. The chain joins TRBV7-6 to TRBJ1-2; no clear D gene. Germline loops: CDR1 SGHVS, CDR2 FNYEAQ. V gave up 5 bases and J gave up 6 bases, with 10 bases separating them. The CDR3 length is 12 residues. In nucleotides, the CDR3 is TGTGCCAGCAGCCCAGGAGGCAATGGCTACACCTTC. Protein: CASSPGGNGYTF. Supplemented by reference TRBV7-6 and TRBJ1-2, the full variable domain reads GAGVSQSPRYKVTKRGQDVALRCDPISGHVSLYWYRQALGQGPEFLTYFNYEAQQDKSGLPNDRFSAERPEGSISTLTIQRTEQRDSAMYRCASSPGGNGYTFGSGTRLTVV.

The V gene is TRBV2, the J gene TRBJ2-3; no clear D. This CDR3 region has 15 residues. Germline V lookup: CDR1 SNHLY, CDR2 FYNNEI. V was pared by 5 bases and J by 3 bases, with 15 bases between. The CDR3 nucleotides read TGTGCCAGCAGTTTGGTGACATATAGTACAGATACGCAGTATTTT. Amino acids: CASSLVTYSTDTQYF.

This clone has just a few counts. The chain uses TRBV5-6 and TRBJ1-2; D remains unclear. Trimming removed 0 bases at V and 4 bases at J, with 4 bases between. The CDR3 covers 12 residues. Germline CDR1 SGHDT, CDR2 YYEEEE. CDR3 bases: TGTGCCAGCAGCTTGGGTCTCTATGGCTACACCTTC. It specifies CASSLGLYGYTF.

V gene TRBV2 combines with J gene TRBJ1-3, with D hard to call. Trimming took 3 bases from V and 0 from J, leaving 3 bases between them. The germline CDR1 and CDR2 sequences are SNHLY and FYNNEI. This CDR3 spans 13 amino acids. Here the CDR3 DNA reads TGTGCCAGCAGTGACAGCTCTGGAAACACCATATATTTT. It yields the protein CASSDSSGNTIYF.

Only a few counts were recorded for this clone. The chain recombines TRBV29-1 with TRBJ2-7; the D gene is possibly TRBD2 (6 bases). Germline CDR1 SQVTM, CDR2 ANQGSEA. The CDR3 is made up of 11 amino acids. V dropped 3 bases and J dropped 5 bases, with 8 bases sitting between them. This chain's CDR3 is CSVEEGDEQYF. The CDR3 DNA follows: TGCAGCGTTGAGGAGGGCGACGAGCAGTACTTC.

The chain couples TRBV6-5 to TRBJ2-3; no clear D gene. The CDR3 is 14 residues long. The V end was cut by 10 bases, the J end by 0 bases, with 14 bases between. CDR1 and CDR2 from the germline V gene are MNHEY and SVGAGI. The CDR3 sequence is CATVLLQSTDTQYF. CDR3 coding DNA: TGTGCCACCGTACTTTTACAGAGCACAGATACGCAGTATTTT.

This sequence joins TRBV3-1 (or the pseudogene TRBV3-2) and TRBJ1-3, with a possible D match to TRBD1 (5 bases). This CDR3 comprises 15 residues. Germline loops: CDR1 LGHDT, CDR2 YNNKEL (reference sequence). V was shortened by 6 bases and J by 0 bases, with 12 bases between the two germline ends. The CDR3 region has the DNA TGTGCCAGCAGGTCGGGGGTTATCTCTGGAAACACCATATATTTT. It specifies CASRSGVISGNTIYF.

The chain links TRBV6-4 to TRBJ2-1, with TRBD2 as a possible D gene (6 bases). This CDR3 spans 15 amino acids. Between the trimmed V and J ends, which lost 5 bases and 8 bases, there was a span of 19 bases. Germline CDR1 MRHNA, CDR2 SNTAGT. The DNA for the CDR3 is TGTGCCAGCAGTCCCCGGGACTGGGCACGCGATGAGCAGTTCTTC. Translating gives CASSPRDWARDEQFF.

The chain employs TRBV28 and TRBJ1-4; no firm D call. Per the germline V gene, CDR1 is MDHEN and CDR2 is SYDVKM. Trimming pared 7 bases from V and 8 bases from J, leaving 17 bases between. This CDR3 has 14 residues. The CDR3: CASTNLHEREKLFF. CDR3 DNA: TGTGCCAGCACTAATCTCCACGAGAGGGAAAAACTGTTTTTT. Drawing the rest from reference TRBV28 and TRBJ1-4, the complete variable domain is DVKVTQSSRYLVKRTGEKVFLECVQDMDHENMFWYRQDPGLGLRLIYFSYDVKMKEKGDIPEGYSVSREKKERFSLILESASTNQTSMYLCASTNLHEREKLFFGSGTQLSVL.

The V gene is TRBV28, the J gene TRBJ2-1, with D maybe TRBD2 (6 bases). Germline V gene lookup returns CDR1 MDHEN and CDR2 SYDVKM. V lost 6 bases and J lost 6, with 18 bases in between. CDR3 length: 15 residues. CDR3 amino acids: CASRRDFGSANEQFF. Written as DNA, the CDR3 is TGTGCCAGCAGGCGGGACTTCGGGAGTGCCAATGAGCAGTTCTTC.

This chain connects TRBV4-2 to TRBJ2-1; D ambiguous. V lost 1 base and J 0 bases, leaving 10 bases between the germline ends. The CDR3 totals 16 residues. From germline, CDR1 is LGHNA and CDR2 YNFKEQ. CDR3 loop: CASSQGIPSSYNEQFF. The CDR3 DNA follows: TGTGCCAGCAGCCAAGGTATTCCGAGCTCCTACAATGAGCAGTTCTTC.

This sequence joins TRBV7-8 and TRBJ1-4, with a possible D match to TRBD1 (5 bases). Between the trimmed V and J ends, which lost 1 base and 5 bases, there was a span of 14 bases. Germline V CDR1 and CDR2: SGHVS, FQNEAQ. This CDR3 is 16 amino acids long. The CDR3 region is CASSLVGGGRNEKLFF. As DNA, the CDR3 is TGTGCCAGCAGCTTAGTCGGGGGAGGGAGGAATGAAAAACTGTTTTTT.